This T cell receptor (beta chain) derives from a study of T cell responses to AZD1222 COVID-19 vaccine. Germline V gene data show CDR1 as SQVTM and CDR2 as ANQGSEA. The CDR3 runs 15 residues. V was clipped by 1 base and J by 7 bases; unmatched bases: 11. Some clones are missing from TCRdb's copy, which holds only in-frame ones; the method was immunoSEQ multiplex PCR. This sample yields over 100,000 clones, of which about 90% are seen a single time; 2% to 3% belongs to the top ten. The gene calls are TRBV29-1 and TRBJ2-7; TRBD2 matches 9 bases. The origin of this receptor is an adult who received the AZD1222 COVID-19 vaccine. This specimen was peripheral blood, taken 28 days after the second AZD1222 dose. CDR3 sequence (DNA): TGCAGCGTTGAAGTGGCGGTGCGGGGGGGCGGTGAGCAGTACTTC. It translates to CSVEVAVRGGGEQYF.